The clone carrying this T cell receptor (beta chain) appeared a few times. Its target is not known. This specimen comes from a study of T-cell memory formation after mild COVID-19. Study overall: TCR clusters showed largely donor specificity.

Barcoded TCR alpha and TCR beta cDNA libraries with UMIs came from 5'RACE using constant-segment primers. TCRdb re-called the 5' RACE reads through MiXCR, storing one row per CDR3 protein. The table has 350,000 to 500,000 distinct CDR3 sequences, around a quarter seen once. Study outcomes and limitations: Clones contracting over day 15 to 85 were CD4/CD8 balanced, with later expanders leaning CD4+. Some SARS-CoV-2-responding clones were already detected in memory before infection.

Germline lookup yields CDR1 SGHVS and CDR2 FQNEAQ. Trimming removed 1 base at V and 6 bases at J, with 12 bases between. The CDR3 is 14 amino acids. The V gene is TRBV7-8, the J gene TRBJ1-2; D possibly corresponds to TRBD1 (5 bases). The receptor was derived from an adult woman who had mild COVID-19 (a few samples of this study predate the infection). Cell type and time point are not known. The specimen sequenced was PBMCs or a T cell subset sorted from them (not recorded which). CDR3 protein: CASSLDSTGDGYTF. CDR3 nucleotides: TGTGCCAGCAGCTTAGATAGTACAGGCGATGGCTACACCTTC.